This entry is about one T cell receptor (beta chain). The sample belongs to a study of T cell changes during pregnancy in multiple sclerosis. Measured with immunoSEQ multiplex PCR; TCRdb has only the in-frame clones, and not every one. The sample shows about 99,000 clones, around 91% of them seen only once. Per the germline V gene, CDR1 is MDHEN and CDR2 is SYDVKM. Trimming cost V 6 bases and J 6 bases, with 9 bases left between them. The CDR3 consists of 12 residues. Sample: peripheral blood, taken after pregnancy. This clonotype was sampled from a female donor with multiple sclerosis, enrolled in a pregnancy study. The gene calls are TRBV28 and TRBJ2-1, with unresolved D. The DNA for the CDR3 is TGTGCCAGCAGAGCATCGGTCAATGAGCAGTTCTTC. This sequence encodes CASRASVNEQFF.